Listed here is a single T cell receptor (beta chain). In its sample, this clone was seen many times. Its binding antigen is unknown. No much larger clone is present one base from it, and per-base qualities are unavailable. Library preparation used PCR. TCRdb shows the sequencer as Illumina HiSeq 4000. High-throughput sequencing was used to profile the CDR3 region of the TCR beta-chain in every patient. The study's processing was this. The researchers built a classifier to tell apart papillary thyroid cancer patients with distant metastasis, based on CDR3 differences among clinicopathological groups. Repertoire diversity was assessed with the Shannon index, and tumor-blood repertoire similarity with the Morisita-Horn index. The public reads were run again by TCRdb, first through fastp at Q25 and then through MiXCR, and only productive beta chains were kept. TCRdb's processing, not the authors', yielded these V and J calls. This sample is represented by approximately 30,000 clones; around 15% of them were singletons. The ten largest clones represent nearly 3.5% of the sample.

This entry belongs to a study of metastatic and nonmetastatic thyroid tumors (dated by TCRdb to between 2020 and 2021). With respect to the entire study: For patients with malignant and with benign thyroid disease, the researchers compared repertoires between peripheral blood samples and tumor or nodule tissue samples.

Overall results and qualifications from the work: In both blood and tumor samples, TCR beta diversity was reported to be significantly higher in malignant tumors than in benign nodules.

Before undergoing thyroid surgery, none of the patients had been given any kind of treatment. Using T-cell receptor beta sequencing, the study looked back at clinical samples from patients collected from the early 2010s to the late 2010s. Sequenced: blood. This clonotype originated in a female donor with papillary thyroid cancer or a benign thyroid nodule (not recorded which). Some clones in this sample may be carry-over from other donors' samples.

Read as DNA, the sequence is TGTGCCAGCTCACTCCCGGGACAGGGCCACTATGGCTACACCTTC. Its translation reads: CASSLPGQGHYGYTF. This chain is built from TRBV18 and TRBJ1-2; TRBD1 lines up with 9 middle nucleotides. The germline V gene supplies CDR1 KGHSH and CDR2 LQKENI. The CDR3 numbers 15 residues from cysteine through phenylalanine. Of the read, only the CDR3 DNA is kept; its 45 bases are in frame from base 1. V and J are trimmed by 4 bases and 3 bases, and the gene matches miss 6 bases of the junction.